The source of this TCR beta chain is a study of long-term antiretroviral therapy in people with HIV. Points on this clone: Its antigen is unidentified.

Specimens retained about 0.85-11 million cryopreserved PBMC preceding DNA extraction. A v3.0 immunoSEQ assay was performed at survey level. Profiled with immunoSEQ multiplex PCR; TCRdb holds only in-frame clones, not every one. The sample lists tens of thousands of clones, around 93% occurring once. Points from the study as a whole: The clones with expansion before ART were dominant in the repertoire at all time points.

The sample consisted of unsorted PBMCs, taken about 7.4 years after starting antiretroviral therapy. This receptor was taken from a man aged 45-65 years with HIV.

The CDR3 sequence: CASSPPNREPGYTF. As DNA, the CDR3 is TGTGCCAGCAGCCCCCCCAACAGGGAGCCCGGCTACACCTTC. The V and J genes are TRBV7-9 and TRBJ1-2, with a possible D match to TRBD1 (6 bases). The CDR3 is made up of 14 amino acids. V lost 5 bases and J lost 8, with 18 bases in between. Germline assignment: CDR1 SEHNR and CDR2 FQNEAQ (reference sequence).